Following are 17 T cell receptor beta chains from one sample sequenced in a study of cytomegalovirus exposure and HLA in healthy donors. In the PCR, 60 Vbeta and 13 Jbeta primers were used. Generated by immunoSEQ multiplex PCR, the TCRdb table keeps only in-frame clones and is missing some. The sample carries around 67,000 clones, 65% to 70% recorded once. The sample consisted of PBMCs. These receptor sequences come from a woman aged 30 to 39 in good health and CMV-seronegative.

The chain couples TRBV5-6 to TRBJ2-3; 8 nucleotides align to TRBD1. The V gene end was trimmed by 6 bases and the J gene end by 2 bases; junction bases not matched to a gene: 11. This CDR3 has 16 residues. Per the germline V gene, CDR1 is SGHDT and CDR2 is YYEEEE. The CDR3 bases are TGTGCCAGCACCCCGCCGGGACAGGCATTCACAGATACGCAGTATTTT. Encoded protein: CASTPPGQAFTDTQYF.

Note on this clone: One junction end disagrees with the germline gene, perhaps due to a read error. The chain links TRBV7-7 to TRBJ2-1; 7 nucleotides agree with TRBD1. The CDR3 has 15 amino acids. The V gene's germline CDR1 is SSHAT and CDR2 FNYEAQ (reference sequence). The CDR3 spells CASSLAGGQGAEQFF. The CDR3 coding sequence is TGTGCTAGCAGCTTAGCAGGGGGTCAGGGCGCTGAGCAGTTCTTC.

The rearrangement uses TRBV19 and TRBJ1-2, with 8 nucleotides matching TRBD1. V shed 3 bases, J shed 7 bases, and the junction held 13 bases outside the gene matches. This CDR3 comprises 16 residues. Germline V gene lookup returns CDR1 LNHDA and CDR2 SQIVND (reference sequence). This CDR3 reads CASSMDRLGQGRGYTF. The CDR3 DNA reads TGTGCCAGTAGTATGGATCGTCTTGGACAGGGACGTGGCTACACCTTC.

The chain couples TRBV13 to TRBJ1-2; no definite D call. Trimming shortened V by 0 bases and J by 5 bases, and 13 bases separated the two germline ends. CDR3 length: 15 amino acids. Germline CDR1 reads PRHDT; CDR2 reads FYEKMQ (reference sequence). Here the CDR3 DNA reads TGTGCCAGCAGCTTAGGCCGGGTGGAGTCGTATGGCTACACCTTC. Amino acids: CASSLGRVESYGYTF.

V gene TRBV30 combines with J gene TRBJ2-1, with 12 bases matching TRBD2. Per germline, CDR1 GTSNPN and CDR2 SVGIG (reference sequence). V was clipped by 5 bases and J by 6 bases; unmatched bases: 5. This CDR3 has 14 amino acids. CDR3 DNA sequence: TGTGCCTGGTCCGGACTAGCGGGGTTCAATGAGCAGTTCTTC. It encodes CAWSGLAGFNEQFF.

J is TRBJ1-5 and V is TRBV4-1; D gene ambiguous. The CDR3 is made up of 15 amino acids. Germline V CDR1 and CDR2: MGHRA, YSYEKL. Trimming stripped 4 bases from V and 0 bases from J, with 10 bases between. This CDR3 is CASSPQAYSNQPQHF. For the CDR3, the DNA is TGCGCCAGCAGCCCTCAGGCTTATAGCAATCAGCCCCAGCATTTT.

The V gene is TRBV15, the J gene TRBJ1-2, with a weak D call TRBD1 (6 bases). The CDR3 is 14 residues long. Germline V gives CDR1 LNHNV, CDR2 YYDKDF (reference sequence). The ends were cut back, 2 bases at V and 4 bases at J, with 11 bases in the middle. The CDR3 DNA is TGTGCCACCAGCAGACCCGGGGGGGCCTATGGCTACACCTTC. The encoded protein is CATSRPGGAYGYTF.

The table lists this clone with a few counts. V usage is TRBV11-3 and J usage is TRBJ2-7; 7 nucleotides align to TRBD1. This CDR3 is 18 amino acids long. Trimming cost V 5 bases and J 0 bases; bases outside gene matches: 16. From germline, CDR1 is SGHNT and CDR2 YENEEA. The CDR3 sequence: CASSLNSLTGTVSYEQYF. In nucleotides, the CDR3 is TGTGCCAGCAGCCTAAACTCCCTCACCGGGACAGTCTCCTACGAGCAGTACTTC.

The chain recombines TRBV7-2 with TRBJ2-1, with D possibly matching TRBD1 (6 bases). Trimming cost V 2 bases and J 6 bases, with 14 bases left between them. CDR3 size: 15 residues. The germline gives CDR1 SGHTA, CDR2 FQGNSA. The CDR3 region is CASSLFGTTSNEQFF. The DNA for the CDR3 is TGTGCCAGCAGCTTATTCGGGACAACCTCCAATGAGCAGTTCTTC.

V is TRBV28 and J is TRBJ1-4; D unclear. The CDR3 is made up of 14 amino acids. Germline CDR1 and CDR2: MDHEN and SYDVKM. V gave up 6 bases and J gave up 5 bases, with 13 bases separating them. DNA for the CDR3: TGTGCCAGCAGCTTGGAGGGTGCGAATGAAAAACTGTTTTTT. It is translated as CASSLEGANEKLFF.

The table lists this clone with a count of one. The chain links TRBV6-1 to TRBJ2-5, with TRBD2 as a possible D gene (5 bases). Trimming took 4 bases from V and 5 from J, leaving 14 bases between them. CDR3 length: 14 residues. CDR1 is MNHNS, CDR2 SASEGT, per germline. The CDR3 is CASSAANRGETQYF. For the CDR3, the DNA is TGTGCCAGCAGTGCGGCCAACAGAGGGGAGACCCAGTACTTC.

This clone turned up a few times. The gene calls are TRBV2 and TRBJ2-3; 8 bases match TRBD2. CDR3 length equals 13 residues. V gave up 7 bases and J gave up 5 bases; unmatched junction bases: 5. From germline, CDR1 is SNHLY and CDR2 FYNNEI. The CDR3 sequence: CASKRSGGDTQYF. In nucleotides, the CDR3 is TGTGCCAGCAAAAGGAGCGGGGGAGATACGCAGTATTTT.

The V call is TRBV7-3, the J call TRBJ2-3, with TRBD2 identical over 8 bases. V lost 2 bases and J lost 7; bases outside the gene matches: 8. The germline CDR1 and CDR2 sequences are SGHTA and FQGTGA. The CDR3 totals 15 residues. CDR3 coding DNA: TGTGCCAGCAGCTTAGACGGGGGGGGCCGTAATACGCAGTATTTT. It encodes CASSLDGGGRNTQYF.

DNA for the CDR3: TGTGCCAGCAGCTTAGGTGACAGGGGGGCCAAAAACATTCAGTACTTC. Translation gives CASSLGDRGAKNIQYF. The V call is TRBV7-9, the J call TRBJ2-4; 9 nucleotides match TRBD1. The CDR3 has 16 amino acids. The germline gives CDR1 SEHNR, CDR2 FQNEAQ (reference sequence). After removal of 1 base from V and 1 base from J, the junction contained 2 bases not matched to a gene.

This chain joins TRBV7-9 and TRBJ1-6, with a weak D call TRBD1 (6 bases). Germline V lookup: CDR1 SEHNR, CDR2 FQNEAQ (reference sequence). The V end lost 3 bases, the J end lost 6 bases, and 9 bases lay between the germline ends. This CDR3 comprises 14 residues. The CDR3 nucleotides read TGTGCCAGCAGCTTTCAGGGGCTTAATTCACCCCTCCACTTT. Translating it yields CASSFQGLNSPLHF.

Only a few counts were recorded for this clone. The chain recombines TRBV6-5 with TRBJ2-3; weak D call: TRBD1 (6 bases). The CDR3 has 14 residues. V lost 7 bases to trimming and J lost 0 bases, with 11 bases between them. Germline V gene lookup returns CDR1 MNHEY and CDR2 SVGAGI. This chain's CDR3 is CASKRGGSTDTQYF. The CDR3 DNA reads as TGTGCCAGCAAGAGAGGGGGAAGCACAGATACGCAGTATTTT.

This sequence joins TRBV2 and TRBJ1-1, with D tentatively TRBD1 (6 bases). This CDR3 comprises 14 residues. Looked up from germline, CDR1 is SNHLY and CDR2 is FYNNEI. V was shortened by 3 bases and J by 0 bases, with 8 bases between the two germline ends. CDR3 region: CASSEDSMNTEAFF. The CDR3 region has the DNA TGTGCCAGCAGTGAGGACAGCATGAACACTGAAGCTTTCTTT.